The 7 T cell receptor beta chains given below trace back to one sample, sequenced in a study of sequential checkpoint blockade in melanoma. Noted treatment: randomized to nivolumab then ipilimumab (arm A) or the reverse (arm B). The method was immunoSEQ multiplex PCR; TCRdb's version includes in-frame clones alone and lacks a portion of them. The sample shows some 8,000 clones, more than 90% of them seen only once. The sample consisted of CD8+ T cells sorted from blood (inferred from file names), taken from a patient given nivolumab and ipilimumab in sequence. Receptors originate from a human donor with melanoma.

CDR3 protein: CASSLSGGENGYTF. CDR3 DNA sequence: TGTGCCAGCAGTTTATCGGGGGGGGAGAATGGCTACACCTTC. The rearrangement uses TRBV27 and TRBJ1-2, with D possibly matching TRBD1 (5 bases). The CDR3 sequence is 14 residues long. V dropped 0 bases and J dropped 6 bases, with 11 bases sitting between them. Germline V CDR1 and CDR2: MNHEY, SMNVEV (reference sequence).

The chain has TRBV7-9 and TRBJ2-7; 8 bases are a match to TRBD2. The germline V gene has CDR1 SEHNR and CDR2 FQNEAQ (reference sequence). The CDR3 runs 18 residues. V trimming: 3 bases; J trimming: 2 bases; junction bases outside the gene matches: 15. CDR3 sequence reads: CASSLVGLVGGPPYEQYF. CDR3 sequence (DNA): TGTGCCAGCAGCTTGGTGGGACTAGTGGGGGGCCCGCCCTACGAGCAGTACTTC.

The V gene is TRBV13, the J gene TRBJ1-5; D perhaps matches TRBD1 (5 bases). The CDR3 sequence is 16 residues long. Looked up from germline, CDR1 is PRHDT and CDR2 is FYEKMQ (reference sequence). Deletions cut 4 bases from V and 7 bases from J, with 20 bases between. This CDR3 is CASSYGAAGRSQPQHF. The CDR3 coding sequence is TGTGCCAGCAGCTATGGTGCGGCAGGGAGGAGCCAGCCCCAGCATTTT.

This clone was detected only once. The chain couples TRBV4-2 to TRBJ1-1, with 12 positions matching TRBD1. The germline CDR1 and CDR2 sequences are LGHNA and YNFKEQ. The CDR3 spans 16 residues. V was clipped by 0 bases and J by 5 bases; unmatched bases: 4. CDR3 DNA: TGTGCCAGCAGCCAAGAGGCGGGACAGGGGGCTACTGAAGCTTTCTTT. Translation: CASSQEAGQGATEAFF.

V is TRBV2 and J is TRBJ1-2, with D unresolved. The CDR3 consists of 13 residues. Per the germline V gene, CDR1 is SNHLY and CDR2 is FYNNEI. V dropped 4 bases and J dropped 8 bases, with 14 bases sitting between them. The CDR3 sequence is CASSGRESFGYTF. The CDR3, as DNA: TGTGCCAGCAGTGGCCGGGAGTCATTCGGCTACACCTTC.

This clone occurred a few times. The J gene is TRBJ1-3, the V gene TRBV29-1; tentative D call: TRBD1 (6 bases). This CDR3 contains 15 residues. Deletions cut 2 bases from V and 0 bases from J, with 11 bases between. CDR1 is SQVTM and CDR2 is ANQGSEA in the germline V gene. In DNA form, the CDR3 reads TGCAGCGTTGAACGTCAGGGGAGCTCTGGAAACACCATATATTTT. It encodes CSVERQGSSGNTIYF.

The J gene is TRBJ1-2, the V gene TRBV7-9, with 9 bases aligning to TRBD1. Germline CDR1 SEHNR, CDR2 FQNEAQ (reference sequence). Trimming removed 5 bases from V and 5 bases from J; junction bases left unmatched: 12. The CDR3 has 16 residues. The CDR3 DNA is TGTGCCAGCAGCCCTCAACAGGGGGCTTTTTTGTATGGCTACACCTTC. This encodes CASSPQQGAFLYGYTF.